A selection of T cell receptor beta chains follows, all from one sample in a study of CD8 T cells in ankylosing spondylitis. TCRdb redid the calling of the 5' RACE reads with MiXCR, one entry per CDR3 protein. This table has fewer than 200,000 distinct CDR3 sequences, 15% to 20% appearing once. Sequenced sample: blood, either unsorted or a sorted T cell fraction (not recorded which). These receptors were obtained from a male donor between 5 and 29 years old with ankylosing spondylitis or in good health (not recorded which). Each CDR3 is given with its conserved first and last residue. Each record gives: D gene, clone size, V gene, J gene, CDR3 DNA, CDR3 protein. D genes are given only for firm matches. A row's size may be missing; if present it is once, few, many or a size class.

TRBD2	-	TRBV6-4	TRBJ2-1	TGTGCCAGCAGTGCACGGACTAGCGTTCATGAGCAGTTCTTC	CASSARTSVHEQFF
-	many	TRBV5-1	TRBJ1-1	TGCGCCAGCAGCTTGGCCCCAGTGATATTGAACACTGAAGCTTTCTTT	CASSLAPVILNTEAFF
TRBD1	many	TRBV24-1	TRBJ2-5	TGTGCCACCAGTGCCCGTTGGGGACAGGGGCGAAGGGAGACCCAGTACTTC	CATSARWGQGRRETQYF
-	many	TRBV29-1	TRBJ1-2	TGCAGCGTTGAATCCCTGAGTGGGGTTTTCACCTTC	CSVESLSGVFTF
TRBD1	many	TRBV29-1	TRBJ1-6	TGCAGCGTATCGGGACAGGGTAATTCACCCCTCCACTTT	CSVSGQGNSPLHF
-	many	TRBV5-1	TRBJ1-1	TGCGCCAGCAGCTTGTCCGTGTTTGGGCAGGCTGAAGCTTTCTTT	CASSLSVFGQAEAFF
-	few	TRBV6-5	TRBJ2-3	TGTGCCAGCATGCCGGTCCTCACAGATACGCAGTATTTT	CASMPVLTDTQYF
-	many	TRBV15	TRBJ1-1	TGTGCCACCAGCAGAGTTGGAGGCTGGACTGAAGCTTTCTTT	CATSRVGGWTEAFF
-	-	TRBV11-3	TRBJ2-2	TGTGCCAGCAGCCCGACAGCACCTATTATCGCGAACACCGGGGAGCTGTTTTTT	CASSPTAPIIANTGELFF
-	many	TRBV6-2/TRBV6-3	TRBJ2-3	TGTGCCAGCATTGGTTTATTGTGGCAGGCGCAGTATTTT	CASIGLLWQAQYF
-	-	TRBV12-3/TRBV12-4	TRBJ1-1	TGTGCCAGCAGCCCGGGACGAATGGGCACTGAAGCTTTCTTT	CASSPGRMGTEAFF
-	-	TRBV30	TRBJ1-2	TGTGCCTGGAGTGGGGGAATAAATGGCTACACCTTC	CAWSGGINGYTF
-	many	TRBV20-1	TRBJ1-5	TGCAGTGCTAGAGATGAGGTTATGGGGGATCAGCCCCAGCATTTT	CSARDEVMGDQPQHF
TRBD2	many	TRBV29-1	TRBJ2-2	TGCAGCGTTGAAGATGAGGCGGGAGGGTACACCGGGGAGCTGTTTTTT	CSVEDEAGGYTGELFF